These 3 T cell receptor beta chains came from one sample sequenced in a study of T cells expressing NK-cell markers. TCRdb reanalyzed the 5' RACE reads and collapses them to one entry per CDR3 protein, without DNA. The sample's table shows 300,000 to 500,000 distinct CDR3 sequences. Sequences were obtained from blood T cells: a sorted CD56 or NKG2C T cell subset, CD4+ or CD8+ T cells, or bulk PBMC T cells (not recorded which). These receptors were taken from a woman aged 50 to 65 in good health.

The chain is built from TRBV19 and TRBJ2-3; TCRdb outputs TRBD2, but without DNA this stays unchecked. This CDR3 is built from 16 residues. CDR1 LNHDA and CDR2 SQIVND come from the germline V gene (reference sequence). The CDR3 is CASSISGTSSTDTQYF.

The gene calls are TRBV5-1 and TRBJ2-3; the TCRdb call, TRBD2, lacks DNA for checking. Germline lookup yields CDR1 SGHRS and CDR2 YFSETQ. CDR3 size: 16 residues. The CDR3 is CASSSQLAPSTDTQYF.

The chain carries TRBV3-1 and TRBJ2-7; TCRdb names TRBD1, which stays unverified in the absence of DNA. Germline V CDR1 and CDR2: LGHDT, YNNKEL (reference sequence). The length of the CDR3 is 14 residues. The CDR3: CASSPRGNTYEQYF.